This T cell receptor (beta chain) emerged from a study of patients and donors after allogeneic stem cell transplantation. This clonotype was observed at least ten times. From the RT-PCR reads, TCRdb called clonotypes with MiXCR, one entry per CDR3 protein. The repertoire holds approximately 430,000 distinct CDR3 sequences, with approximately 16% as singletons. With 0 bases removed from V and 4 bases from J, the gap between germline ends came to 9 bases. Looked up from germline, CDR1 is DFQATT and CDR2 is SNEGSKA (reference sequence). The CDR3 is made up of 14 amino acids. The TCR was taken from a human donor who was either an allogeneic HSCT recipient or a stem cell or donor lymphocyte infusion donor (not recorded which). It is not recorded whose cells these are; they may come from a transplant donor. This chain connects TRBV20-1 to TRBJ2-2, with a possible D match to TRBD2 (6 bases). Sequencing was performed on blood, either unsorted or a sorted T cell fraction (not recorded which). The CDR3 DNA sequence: TGCAGTGCTAGAGACGGGACTTTCACCGGGGAGCTGTTTTTT. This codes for CSARDGTFTGELFF.